This T cell receptor beta chain was sequenced during a study of blood T cell repertoires in COVID-19. The protocol was immunoSEQ multiplex PCR, while the TCRdb copy is restricted to in-frame clones and leaves out a portion. The sample has some 220,000 clones; about three quarters are singletons. Germline V gene sequence: CDR1 MNHEY, CDR2 SVGEGT. With 4 bases clipped from V and 9 bases from J, the junction kept 20 bases outside the gene matches. This CDR3 contains 20 residues. Specimen: peripheral blood. The TCR originated in a woman in her 70s with acute or convalescent COVID-19. This chain uses TRBV6-2 or TRBV6-3 with TRBJ2-1, with 14 bases fitting TRBD2. CDR3 coding DNA: TGTGCCAGCAGTTCACGACTAGCGGGGGGGCAAAAGGGGATTTCAGGTGAGCAGTTCTTC. It yields the protein CASSSRLAGGQKGISGEQFF.